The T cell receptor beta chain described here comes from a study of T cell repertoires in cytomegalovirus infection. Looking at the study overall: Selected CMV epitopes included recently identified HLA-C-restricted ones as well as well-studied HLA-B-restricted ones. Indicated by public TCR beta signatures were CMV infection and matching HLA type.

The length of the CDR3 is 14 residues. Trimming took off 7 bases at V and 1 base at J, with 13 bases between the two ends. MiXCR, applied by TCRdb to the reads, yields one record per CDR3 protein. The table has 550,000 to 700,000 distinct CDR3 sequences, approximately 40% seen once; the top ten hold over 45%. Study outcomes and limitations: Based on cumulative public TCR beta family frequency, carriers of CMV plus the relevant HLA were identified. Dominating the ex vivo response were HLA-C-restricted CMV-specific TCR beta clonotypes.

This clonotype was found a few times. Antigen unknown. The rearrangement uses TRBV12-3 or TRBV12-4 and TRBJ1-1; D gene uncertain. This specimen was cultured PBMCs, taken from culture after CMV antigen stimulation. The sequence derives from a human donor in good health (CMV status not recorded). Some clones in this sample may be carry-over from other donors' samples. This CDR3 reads CASNLLGTNTEAFF. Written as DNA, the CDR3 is TGTGCCAGCAATCTGCTGGGAACGAACACTGAAGCTTTCTTT.